Presented here are 14 T cell receptor beta chains from one specimen sequenced in a study of identical twins. TCRdb ran MiXCR on the 5' RACE reads and lists one entry per CDR3 protein. This sample has just under 550,000 distinct CDR3 sequences, with roughly 15% found just once. This sample was also put to use in a study of yellow fever vaccine responses in identical twins.

Sequenced sample: CD4+ T cells sorted from blood. The source is a woman between 18 and 29 years old in good health.

CDR3 protein: CASSQGRRYNEQFF. The CDR3 DNA follows: TGTGCCAGCAGCCAAGGACGTAGATACAATGAGCAGTTCTTC. V usage is TRBV14 and J usage is TRBJ2-1; D is ambiguous. From germline, CDR1 is SGHDN and CDR2 FVKESK. This CDR3 is built from 14 residues. V gave up 1 base and J gave up 4 bases, with 8 bases separating them.

Worth noting for this clonotype: The CDR3 carries no conserved terminal phenylalanine or tryptophan, so it likely arises from a read error. The chain links TRBV5-1 to TRBJ2-1; 10 bases are a match to TRBD2. V gave up 4 bases and J gave up 5 bases; unmatched junction bases: 6. This CDR3 spans 15 amino acids. The germline V gene encodes CDR1 SGHRS and CDR2 YFSETQ. Here the CDR3 reads CASSLTSGHNNEQFI. The DNA for the CDR3 is TGCGCCAGCAGCCTGACTAGCGGGCACAACAATGAGCAGTTCATC.

The table lists this clonotype with a few counts. The rearrangement links TRBV20-1 to TRBJ2-7; tentatively, D is TRBD1 (6 bases). The CDR3 totals 12 residues. Germline V gene sequence: CDR1 DFQATT, CDR2 SNEGSKA (reference sequence). The V gene lost 4 bases and the J gene lost 2 bases, with 9 bases spanning the gap. CDR3 nucleotide sequence: TGCAGTGCTACCCAGGGGCCCTACGAGCAGTACTTC. Amino acids: CSATQGPYEQYF.

CDR3 region: CASSLTGTQPQHF. The DNA for the CDR3 is TGCGCCAGCAGCTTGACAGGGACTCAGCCCCAGCATTTT. This chain connects TRBV5-1 to TRBJ1-5; D might be TRBD1 (6 bases). Germline values: CDR1 SGHRS, CDR2 YFSETQ. This CDR3 contains 13 residues. The ends were cut back, 1 base at V and 6 bases at J, with 8 bases in the middle.

The chain has TRBV3-1 and TRBJ2-7; 10 nucleotides match TRBD2. There are 15 residues in the CDR3. The junction had 1 base not matched to a gene; V was cut back by 0 bases and J by 2 bases. Germline V lookup: CDR1 LGHDT, CDR2 YNNKEL (reference sequence). The CDR3: CASSQELAGPYEQYF. In DNA, the CDR3 is TGTGCCAGCAGCCAAGAACTAGCGGGGCCCTACGAGCAGTACTTC.

The rearrangement uses TRBV24-1 and TRBJ2-2; 9 bases agree with TRBD2. V shed 2 bases and J 0 bases; nucleotides not matched to a gene: 6. Germline V lookup: CDR1 KGHDR, CDR2 SFDVKD. CDR3 length: 18 residues. This CDR3 is CATSDSIAGASNTGELFF. CDR3 in DNA: TGTGCCACCAGTGATTCCATAGCGGGGGCATCGAACACCGGGGAGCTGTTTTTT.

The chain is built from TRBV12-3 or TRBV12-4 and TRBJ2-1, with 7 positions matching TRBD2. The CDR3 has 14 residues. The ends lost 7 bases at V and 4 bases at J; junction bases unmatched: 7. The CDR3 sequence: CASKRSSGYNEQFF. CDR3 sequence (DNA): TGTGCCAGCAAGAGGTCTAGCGGATACAATGAGCAGTTCTTC.

The table lists this clonotype with a few counts. The chain recombines TRBV20-1 with TRBJ2-3; 7 bases fit TRBD2. Germline CDR1 is DFQATT and CDR2 is SNEGSKA (reference sequence). V shed 3 bases and J 4 bases; nucleotides not matched to a gene: 4. This CDR3 has 13 amino acids. The CDR3 region is CSASGLVADTQYF. In DNA, the CDR3 is TGCAGTGCTAGCGGACTAGTCGCAGATACGCAGTATTTT.

In its sample, this clonotype was seen a few times. CDR3 DNA sequence: TGTGCCAGCAGGCCGGGACTAGCGAGTGAGCAGTACTTC. It specifies CASRPGLASEQYF. The chain is built from TRBV12-3 or TRBV12-4 and TRBJ2-7, with 10 bases matching TRBD2. Germline trimming cut 6 bases from V and 7 bases from J; bases unmatched to any gene: 6. The CDR3 sequence is 13 residues long.

This clonotype has more than one count but fewer than ten. This chain uses TRBV5-5 with TRBJ2-4; D is undetermined. Trimming removed 5 bases from V and 0 bases from J, with 12 bases in between. Germline V gene sequence: CDR1 SGHKS, CDR2 YYEKEE (reference sequence). There are 15 residues in the CDR3. In DNA, the CDR3 is TGTGCCAGCAGGCCAGTAGACCTAGCCAAAAACATTCAGTACTTC. Its protein product is CASRPVDLAKNIQYF.

The chain joins TRBV12-3 or TRBV12-4 to TRBJ2-5; D is undetermined. Trimming shortened V by 5 bases and J by 6 bases, and 7 bases separated the two germline ends. The CDR3 runs to 11 residues. CDR3 bases: TGTGCCAGCAGTCCACAGCAGACCCAGTACTTC. It is translated as CASSPQQTQYF.

The chain combines TRBV20-1 with TRBJ2-5; no clear D. The CDR3 sequence is 11 residues long. V was pared by 7 bases and J by 1 base, with 7 bases between. Germline CDR1 and CDR2: DFQATT and SNEGSKA (reference sequence). The CDR3 region has the DNA TGCAGTGGGGCACCCCAAGAGACCCAGTACTTC. This sequence encodes CSGAPQETQYF.

This clonotype was observed many times. The chain is built from TRBV3-1 and TRBJ2-7, with D tentatively TRBD1 (6 bases). The CDR3 runs to 15 residues. Trimming cost V 2 bases and J 3 bases, with 14 bases left between them. Germline loops: CDR1 LGHDT, CDR2 YNNKEL (reference sequence). CDR3 in amino acids: CASSQSGTPNYEQYF. CDR3 bases: TGTGCCAGCAGCCAATCTGGGACACCCAACTACGAGCAGTACTTC.

This clonotype was observed a few times. The rearrangement uses TRBV11-1 and TRBJ2-7; no clear D gene. The CDR3 has 12 residues. Trimming removed 4 bases at V and 3 bases at J, with 7 bases between. Germline V gene lookup returns CDR1 SGHAT and CDR2 FQDESV (reference sequence). In nucleotides, the CDR3 is TGTGCCAGCAGCTCCCACGACTACGAGCAGTACGTC. Translation: CASSSHDYEQYV.